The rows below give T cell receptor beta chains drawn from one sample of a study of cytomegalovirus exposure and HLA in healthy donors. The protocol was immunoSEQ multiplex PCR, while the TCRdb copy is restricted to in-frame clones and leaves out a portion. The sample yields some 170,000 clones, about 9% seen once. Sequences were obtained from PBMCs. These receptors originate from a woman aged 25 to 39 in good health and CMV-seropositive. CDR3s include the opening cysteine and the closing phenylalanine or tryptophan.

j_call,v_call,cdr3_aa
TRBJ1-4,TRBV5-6,CASSLTTGEHVEKLFF
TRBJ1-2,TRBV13,CASSLGRGVRGYTF
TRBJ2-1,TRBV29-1,CSVDGRRGDEQFF
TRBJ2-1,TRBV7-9,CASSLGGLAGNEQFF
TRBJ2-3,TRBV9,CASSASRGLASADTQYF
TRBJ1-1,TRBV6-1,CASSGRGGTYTEAFF
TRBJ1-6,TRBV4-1,CASSQGQGGTLHF
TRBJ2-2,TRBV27,CASSLGGTGELFF
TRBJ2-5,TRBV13,CASSLGGAQETQYF
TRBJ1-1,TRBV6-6,CASSRDRGLSGTEAFF
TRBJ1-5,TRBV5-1,CASSLGGSGNQPQHF
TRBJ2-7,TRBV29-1,CSVSGGTGIYEQYF
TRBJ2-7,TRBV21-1,CASSKVRNRGFREQYF
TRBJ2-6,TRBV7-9,CASSYTGANVLTF
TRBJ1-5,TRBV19,CASSMGDRGSQPQHF
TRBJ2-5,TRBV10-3,CAISELGATGETQYF
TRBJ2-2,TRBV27,CASGQARSGSTGELFF
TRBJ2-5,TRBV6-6,CASMQKGAGEQYF
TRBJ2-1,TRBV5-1,CASSLQGSYNEQFF
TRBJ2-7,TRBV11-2,CASSPREDSYEQYF
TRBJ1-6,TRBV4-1,CASSPGQYNSPLHF
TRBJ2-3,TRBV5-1,CASSSPDLGDTQYF
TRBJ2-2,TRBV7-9,CASSYSRQGAAGELFF
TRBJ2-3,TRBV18,CASSPPSLMGDTQYF
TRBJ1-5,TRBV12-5,CASGGVGNQPQHF
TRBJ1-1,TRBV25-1,CASSDVGRDTEAFF
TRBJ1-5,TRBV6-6,CASSYGRKGQPQHF